The T cell receptor beta chain described here comes from a study of T cells in Graves' hyperthyroidism and ophthalmopathy. Germline CDR1 is LNHNV and CDR2 is YYDKDF (reference sequence). This CDR3 is built from 22 residues. Losses at the gene ends were 1 base for V and 1 base for J; bases not matched to a gene: 19. This clonotype was counted a few times. Its specificity is not known. Investigators excluded patients with uncontrolled infection, other autoimmune disease, pregnancy or lactation. PBMCs were obtained from over 8.5 ml fresh peripheral blood. Study results and caveats: Researchers report that a 13 V-J model separated ophthalmopathy from stable hyperthyroidism. In blood, most of the thyroid clonotypes expanded above 0.001 were also present.

Authors of the study amplified TCR beta CDR3 regions from RNA transcripts. HTBI primers were used for first-round RT-PCR of the TCR CDR3. TCRdb recomputed calls from the multiplex PCR reads with MiXCR, one row per CDR3 protein. The sample carries some 570,000 distinct CDR3 sequences, roughly 15% recorded once. The sample consisted of blood. V usage is TRBV15 and J usage is TRBJ2-2; the match to TRBD2 covers 9 bases. The receptor's source is a woman aged 18-29 years with Graves' ophthalmopathy. In nucleotides, the CDR3 is TGTGCCACCAGCAGAGGTTGGAGAGTAGCGGGAGTGAACATCAAGAACACCGGGGAGCTGTTTTTT. The encoded protein is CATSRGWRVAGVNIKNTGELFF.